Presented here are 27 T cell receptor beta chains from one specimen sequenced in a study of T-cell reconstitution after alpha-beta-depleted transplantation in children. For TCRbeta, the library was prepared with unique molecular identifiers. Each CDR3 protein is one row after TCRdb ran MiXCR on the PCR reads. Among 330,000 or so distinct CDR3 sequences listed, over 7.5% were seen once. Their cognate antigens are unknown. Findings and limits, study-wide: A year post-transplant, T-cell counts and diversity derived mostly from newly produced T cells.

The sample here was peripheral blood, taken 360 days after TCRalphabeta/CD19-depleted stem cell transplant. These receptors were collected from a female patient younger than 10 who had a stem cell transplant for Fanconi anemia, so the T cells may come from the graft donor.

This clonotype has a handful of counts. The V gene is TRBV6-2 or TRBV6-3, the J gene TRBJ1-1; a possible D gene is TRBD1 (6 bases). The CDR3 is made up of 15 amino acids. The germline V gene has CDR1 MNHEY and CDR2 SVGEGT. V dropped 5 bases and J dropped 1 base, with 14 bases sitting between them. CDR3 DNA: TGTGCCAGCAGTATACTCGGGACAACGAACACTGAAGCTTTCTTT. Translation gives CASSILGTTNTEAFF.

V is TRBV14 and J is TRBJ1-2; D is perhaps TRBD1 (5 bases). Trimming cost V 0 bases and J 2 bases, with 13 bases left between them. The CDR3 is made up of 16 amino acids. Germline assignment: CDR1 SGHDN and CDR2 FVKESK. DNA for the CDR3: TGTGCCAGCAGCCAAGATCTAGGGGTTCCCAACTATGGCTACACCTTC. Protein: CASSQDLGVPNYGYTF. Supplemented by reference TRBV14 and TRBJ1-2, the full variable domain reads EAGVTQFPSHSVIEKGQTVTLRCDPISGHDNLYWYRRVMGKEIKFLLHFVKESKQDESGMPNNRFLAERTGGTYSTLKVQPAELEDSGVYFCASSQDLGVPNYGYTFGSGTRLTVV.

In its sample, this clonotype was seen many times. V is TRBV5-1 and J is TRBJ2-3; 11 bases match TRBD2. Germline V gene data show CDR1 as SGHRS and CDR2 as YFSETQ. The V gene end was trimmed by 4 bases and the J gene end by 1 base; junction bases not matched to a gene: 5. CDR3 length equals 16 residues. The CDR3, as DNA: TGCGCCAGCAGCCTAATAGCGGGAGGGGGCACAGATACGCAGTATTTT. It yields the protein CASSLIAGGGTDTQYF.

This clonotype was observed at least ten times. The DNA of the CDR3 is TGCAGTGCTAGAGACCCCCTTATTTGGACAGGCGGGTCCTATAATTCACCCCTCCACTTT. Translating gives CSARDPLIWTGGSYNSPLHF. The chain carries TRBV20-1 and TRBJ1-6, with 7 bases fitting TRBD1. The ends lost 0 bases at V and 1 base at J; junction bases unmatched: 15. Germline V gene data show CDR1 as DFQATT and CDR2 as SNEGSKA (reference sequence). The CDR3 runs 20 residues.

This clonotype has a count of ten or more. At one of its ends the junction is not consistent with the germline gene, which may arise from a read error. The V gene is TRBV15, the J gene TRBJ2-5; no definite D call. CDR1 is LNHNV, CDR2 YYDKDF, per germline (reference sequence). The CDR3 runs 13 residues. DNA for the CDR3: TGTGCCACCAGTAGAGGAATTGAGGAGACCCAGTACTTC. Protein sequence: CATSRGIEETQYF.

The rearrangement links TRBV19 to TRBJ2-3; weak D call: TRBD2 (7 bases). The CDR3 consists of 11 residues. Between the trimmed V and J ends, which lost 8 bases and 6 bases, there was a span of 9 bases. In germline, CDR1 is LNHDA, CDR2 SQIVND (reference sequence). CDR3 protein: CASGGGDTQYF. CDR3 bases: TGTGCCAGTGGGGGGGGCGATACGCAGTATTTT. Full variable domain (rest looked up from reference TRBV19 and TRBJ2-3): DGGITQSPKYLFRKEGQNVTLSCEQNLNHDAMYWYRQDPGQGLRLIYYSQIVNDFQKGDIAEGYSVSREKKESFPLTVTSAQKNPTAFYLCASGGGDTQYFGPGTRLTVL.

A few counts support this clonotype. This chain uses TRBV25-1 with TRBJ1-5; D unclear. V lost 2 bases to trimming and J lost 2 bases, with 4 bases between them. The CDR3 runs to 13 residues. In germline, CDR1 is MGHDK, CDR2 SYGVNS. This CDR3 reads CASSEVGNQPQHF. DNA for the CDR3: TGTGCCAGCAGTGAAGTGGGCAATCAGCCCCAGCATTTT.

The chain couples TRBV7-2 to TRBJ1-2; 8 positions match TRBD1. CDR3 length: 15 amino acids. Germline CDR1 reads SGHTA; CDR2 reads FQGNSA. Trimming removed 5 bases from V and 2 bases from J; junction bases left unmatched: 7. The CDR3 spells CASSPTWTGNYGYTF. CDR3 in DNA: TGTGCCAGCAGCCCAACCTGGACAGGGAACTATGGCTACACCTTC. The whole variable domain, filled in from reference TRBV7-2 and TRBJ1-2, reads GAGVSQSPSNKVTEKGKDVELRCDPISGHTALYWYRQSLGQGLEFLIYFQGNSAPDKSGLPSDRFSAERTGGSVSTLTIQRTQQEDSAVYLCASSPTWTGNYGYTFGSGTRLTVV.

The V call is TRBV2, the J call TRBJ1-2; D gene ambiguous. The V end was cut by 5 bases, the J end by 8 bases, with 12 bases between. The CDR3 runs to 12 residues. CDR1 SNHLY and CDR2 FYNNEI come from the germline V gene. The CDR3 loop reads CASSFSGRGYTF. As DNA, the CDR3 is TGTGCCAGCAGTTTCTCTGGTCGGGGCTACACCTTC.

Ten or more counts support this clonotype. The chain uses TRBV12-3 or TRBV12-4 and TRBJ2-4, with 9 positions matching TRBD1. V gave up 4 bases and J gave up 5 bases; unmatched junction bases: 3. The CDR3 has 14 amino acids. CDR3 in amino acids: CASSYRTGENIQYF. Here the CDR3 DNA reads TGTGCCAGCAGTTACAGGACAGGGGAAAACATTCAGTACTTC.

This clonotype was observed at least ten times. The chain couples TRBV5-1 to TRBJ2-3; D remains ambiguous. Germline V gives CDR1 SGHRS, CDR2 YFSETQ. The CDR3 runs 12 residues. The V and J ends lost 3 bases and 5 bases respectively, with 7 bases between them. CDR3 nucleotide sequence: TGCGCCAGCAGCTCCGATTTAGATACGCAGTATTTT. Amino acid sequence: CASSSDLDTQYF.

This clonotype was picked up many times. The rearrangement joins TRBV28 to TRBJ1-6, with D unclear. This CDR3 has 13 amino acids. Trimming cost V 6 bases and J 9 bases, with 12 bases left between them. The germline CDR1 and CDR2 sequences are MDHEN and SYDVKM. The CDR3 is CASRLQMSSPLHF. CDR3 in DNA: TGTGCCAGCAGGCTTCAGATGAGTTCACCCCTCCACTTT.

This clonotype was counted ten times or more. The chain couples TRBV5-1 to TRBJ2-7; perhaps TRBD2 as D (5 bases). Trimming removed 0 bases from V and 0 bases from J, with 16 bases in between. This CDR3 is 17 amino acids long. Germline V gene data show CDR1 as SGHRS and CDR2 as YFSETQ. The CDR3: CASSLVSFEGFSYEQYF. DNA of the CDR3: TGCGCCAGCAGCTTGGTGAGTTTTGAGGGATTCTCCTACGAGCAGTACTTC.

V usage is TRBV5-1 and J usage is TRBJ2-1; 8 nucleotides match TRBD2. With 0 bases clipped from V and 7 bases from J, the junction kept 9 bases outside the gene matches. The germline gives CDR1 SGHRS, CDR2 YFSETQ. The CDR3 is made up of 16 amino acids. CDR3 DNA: TGCGCCAGCAGCTTGGAGGTCGGGAGGGCGAATAATGAGCAGTTCTTC. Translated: CASSLEVGRANNEQFF.

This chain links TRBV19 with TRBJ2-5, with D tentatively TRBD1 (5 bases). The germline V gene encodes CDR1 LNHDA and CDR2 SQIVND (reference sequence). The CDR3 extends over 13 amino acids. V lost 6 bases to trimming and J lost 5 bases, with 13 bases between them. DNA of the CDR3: TGTGCCAGTAGGATCCGGGCAGGGGAGACCCAGTACTTC. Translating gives CASRIRAGETQYF.

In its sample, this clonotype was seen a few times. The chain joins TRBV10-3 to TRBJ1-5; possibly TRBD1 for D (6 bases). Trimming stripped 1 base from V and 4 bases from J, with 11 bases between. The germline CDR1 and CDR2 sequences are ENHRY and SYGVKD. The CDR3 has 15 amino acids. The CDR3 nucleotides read TGTGCCATCAGTGAGTGGGGGCAAGGGAATCAGCCCCAGCATTTT. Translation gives CAISEWGQGNQPQHF.

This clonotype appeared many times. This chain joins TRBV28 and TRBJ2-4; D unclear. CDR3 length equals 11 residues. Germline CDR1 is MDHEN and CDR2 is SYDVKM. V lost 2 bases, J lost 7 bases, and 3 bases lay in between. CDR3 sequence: CASSLRNIQYF. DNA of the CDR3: TGTGCCAGCAGTTTACGCAACATTCAGTACTTC.

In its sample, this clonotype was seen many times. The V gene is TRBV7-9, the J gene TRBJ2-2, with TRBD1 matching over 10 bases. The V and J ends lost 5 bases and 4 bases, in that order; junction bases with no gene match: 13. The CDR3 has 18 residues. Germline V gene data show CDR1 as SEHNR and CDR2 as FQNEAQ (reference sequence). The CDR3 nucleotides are TGTGCCAGCAGCCCCTTTCCTGGACAGGGGGTTTTCACCGGGGAGCTGTTTTTT. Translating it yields CASSPFPGQGVFTGELFF. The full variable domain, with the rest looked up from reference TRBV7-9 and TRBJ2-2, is DTGVSQNPRHKITKRGQNVTFRCDPISEHNRLYWYRQTLGQGPEFLTYFQNEAQLEKSRLLSDRFSAERPKGSFSTLEIQRTEQGDSAMYLCASSPFPGQGVFTGELFFGEGSRLTVL.

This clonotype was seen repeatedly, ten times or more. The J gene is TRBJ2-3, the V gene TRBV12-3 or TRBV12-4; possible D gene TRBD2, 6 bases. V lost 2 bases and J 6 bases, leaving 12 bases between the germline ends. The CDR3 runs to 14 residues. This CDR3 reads CASSLRRGLDTQYF. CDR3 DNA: TGTGCCAGCAGTTTAAGGAGGGGCCTGGATACGCAGTATTTT.

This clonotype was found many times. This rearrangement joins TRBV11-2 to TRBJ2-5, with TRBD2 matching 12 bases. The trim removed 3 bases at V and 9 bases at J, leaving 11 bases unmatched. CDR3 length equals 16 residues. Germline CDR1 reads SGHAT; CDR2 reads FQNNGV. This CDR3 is CASSLTSGGTRDPQYF. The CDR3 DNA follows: TGTGCCAGCAGCTTGACTAGCGGGGGAACAAGAGATCCCCAGTACTTC.

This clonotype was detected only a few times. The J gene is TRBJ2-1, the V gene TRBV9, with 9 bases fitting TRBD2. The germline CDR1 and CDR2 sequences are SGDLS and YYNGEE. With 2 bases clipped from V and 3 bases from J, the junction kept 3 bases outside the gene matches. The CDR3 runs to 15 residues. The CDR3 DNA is TGTGCCAGCAGCGTTGCGGGGGGGTACTACAATGAGCAGTTCTTC. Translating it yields CASSVAGGYYNEQFF.

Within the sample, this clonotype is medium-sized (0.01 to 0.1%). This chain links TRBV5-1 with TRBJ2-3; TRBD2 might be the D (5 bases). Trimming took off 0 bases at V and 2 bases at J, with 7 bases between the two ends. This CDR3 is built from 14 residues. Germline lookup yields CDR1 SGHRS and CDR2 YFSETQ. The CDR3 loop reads CASSLAGSTDTQYF. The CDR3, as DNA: TGCGCCAGCAGCTTGGCGGGGTCCACAGATACGCAGTATTTT.

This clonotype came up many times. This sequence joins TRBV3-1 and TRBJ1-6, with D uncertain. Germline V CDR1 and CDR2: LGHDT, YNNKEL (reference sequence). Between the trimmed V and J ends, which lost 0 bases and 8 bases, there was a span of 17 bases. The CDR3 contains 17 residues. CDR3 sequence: CASSQDGKDGSHSPLHF. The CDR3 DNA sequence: TGTGCCAGCAGCCAAGATGGTAAGGACGGAAGTCATTCACCCCTCCACTTT.

CDR3 in amino acids: CASSQANSNQPQHF. The CDR3 nucleotides read TGTGCCAGCAGCCAAGCAAATAGCAATCAGCCCCAGCATTTT. The chain employs TRBV3-1 and TRBJ1-5; D is unclear. The CDR3 spans 14 residues. V was pared by 1 base and J by 0 bases, with 4 bases between. The germline V gene has CDR1 LGHDT and CDR2 YNNKEL (reference sequence).

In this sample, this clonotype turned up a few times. The CDR3 is CASSSPGGNSPLHF. For the CDR3, the DNA is TGTGCCAGCAGTTCACCGGGCGGCAATTCACCCCTCCACTTT. V usage is TRBV25-1 and J usage is TRBJ1-6, with D hard to call. With 5 bases removed from V and 7 bases from J, the gap between germline ends came to 12 bases. This CDR3 comprises 14 residues. Germline V gene sequence: CDR1 MGHDK, CDR2 SYGVNS.

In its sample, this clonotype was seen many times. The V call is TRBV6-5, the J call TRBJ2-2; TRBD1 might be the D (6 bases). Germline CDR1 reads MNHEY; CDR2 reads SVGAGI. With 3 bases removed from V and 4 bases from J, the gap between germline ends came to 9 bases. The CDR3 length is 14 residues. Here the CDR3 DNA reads TGTGCCAGCAGTTATTACAGGGTCACCGGGGAGCTGTTTTTT. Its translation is CASSYYRVTGELFF.

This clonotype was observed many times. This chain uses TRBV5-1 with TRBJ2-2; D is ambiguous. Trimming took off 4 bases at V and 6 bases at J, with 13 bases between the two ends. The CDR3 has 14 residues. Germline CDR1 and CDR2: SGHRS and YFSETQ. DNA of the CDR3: TGCGCCAGCAGCGTAGACGGTTTCCCCGGGGAGCTGTTTTTT. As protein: CASSVDGFPGELFF.